Listed below are T cell receptor beta chains from one sample, sequenced in a study of T cells after yellow fever vaccination. Each CDR3 protein is one row after TCRdb ran MiXCR on the 5' RACE reads. Seen here are about 96,000 distinct CDR3 sequences, over 8% observed once, and the top ten hold roughly 17%. The sample here was CD8+ T cells not binding an NS4B(214-222) dextramer, sorted from PBMCs, taken less than 16 days after the first yellow fever vaccination. The receptors were sampled from a man younger than 30 who received the YFV17D yellow fever vaccine. CDR3s include the opening cysteine and the closing phenylalanine or tryptophan. A D gene is named only where the DNA matches it firmly. Expanded clones are given a class, and other clones once, few, many or no size at all.

TRBD2,TRBV20-1,NA,TRBJ2-3,TGCAGCAAAGGTCTACTAGCGGCTAGCACAGATACGCAGTATTTT,CSKGLLAASTDTQYF
NA,TRBV3-1,NA,TRBJ1-1,TGTGCCAGCAGCCAAGACCCGACAGGAAGTCGGAACACTGAAGCTTTCTTT,CASSQDPTGSRNTEAFF
NA,TRBV5-1,NA,TRBJ1-6,TGCGCCAGCAGTCGAACAGGAGGTCAGGGATCACCCCTCCACTTT,CASSRTGGQGSPLHF
NA,TRBV10-3,NA,TRBJ2-1,TGCCGAACCCTTAAGACAGATTTGGGGAAGGGCTCCTACAATGAGCAGTTCTTC,CRTLKTDLGKGSYNEQFF
TRBD2,TRBV4-2,few,TRBJ2-3,TGTGCCAGCAGCCAAGAGAGTCGACTAGCGGGGGGAGGAGATACGCAGTATTTT,CASSQESRLAGGGDTQYF
NA,TRBV29-1,many,TRBJ1-1,TGCAGCGGAGACAGGAACACTGAAGCTTTCTTT,CSGDRNTEAFF
NA,TRBV20-1,many,TRBJ2-7,TGCAGTGCTAGCCCGGGACTGGGAGGAGGCGAGCAGTACTTC,CSASPGLGGGEQYF
TRBD2,TRBV24-1,many,TRBJ2-3,TGTGCCACCAGTGACACCGGGACTAGCGGTAGTCATGGAGATACGCAGTATTTT,CATSDTGTSGSHGDTQYF
NA,TRBV5-4,NA,TRBJ2-2,TGTGCCAGCAGCCCCAGCCCCGGGGAGCTGTTTTTT,CASSPSPGELFF
NA,TRBV10-3,many,TRBJ2-2,TGTGCCATCAGTGAGGCTGGCGGACCCCGAGGCGGGGAGCTGTTTTTT,CAISEAGGPRGGELFF
NA,TRBV4-3,NA,TRBJ2-7,TGCGCCAGCAGCCAGGACAGAACCTACGAGCAGTACTTC,CASSQDRTYEQYF
NA,TRBV19,NA,TRBJ1-4,TGTGCCAGCAGAGGAAGGACAGTTAATGAAAAACTGTTTTTT,CASRGRTVNEKLFF
NA,TRBV7-9,NA,TRBJ2-5,TGTGCCAGCAGCTTAGACTCGAGGGAGACCCAGTACTTC,CASSLDSRETQYF
NA,TRBV7-9,NA,TRBJ2-2,TGTGCCAGCAGCTTAGGGTCTTCGGGCACCGGGGAGCTGTTTTTT,CASSLGSSGTGELFF
NA,TRBV4-3,few,TRBJ1-6,TGCGCCAGCAGCCAAAGTCGAGGTCGGGATTTCTCCTATAATTCACCCCTCCACTTT,CASSQSRGRDFSYNSPLHF
NA,TRBV7-9,many,TRBJ2-3,TGTGCCAGCAGCTTACCCCACTTCCCCCCGGGGGATACGCAGTATTTT,CASSLPHFPPGDTQYF
NA,TRBV10-3,NA,TRBJ2-5,TGTGCCATCAGTGAGGTTAGGTTCGGCGAGACCCAGTACTTC,CAISEVRFGETQYF
TRBD2,TRBV9,many,TRBJ2-1,TGTGCCAGCAGCGTAGCTGGCGGGGGAGAGTCCAATGAGCAGTTCTTC,CASSVAGGGESNEQFF
TRBD1,TRBV28,NA,TRBJ2-1,TGTGCCAGCAGTTTCAGTCCGACAGGGGGCTCTTTGAATGAGCAGTTCTTC,CASSFSPTGGSLNEQFF
NA,TRBV27,NA,TRBJ1-2,TGTGCCAGCAGTAGGGGGGGCGCACCTGGCTACACCTTC,CASSRGGAPGYTF
TRBD1,TRBV12-3/TRBV12-4,few,TRBJ2-3,TGTGCCAGCAGTGCCCGGACAGGGGTTGGAGATACGCAGTATTTT,CASSARTGVGDTQYF
NA,TRBV7-9,few,TRBJ1-2,TGTGCCAGCAGCTTAGTGGGGGGTTACTATGGCTACACCTTC,CASSLVGGYYGYTF
NA,TRBV30,few,TRBJ2-7,TGTGCCTGGAGTTTTGCGGATACCTACGAGCAGTACTTC,CAWSFADTYEQYF
TRBD2,TRBV7-9,few,TRBJ2-1,TGTGCCAGCAGCTTACGACTAGCGGGGCGCTTCGACGAGCAGTTCTTC,CASSLRLAGRFDEQFF
TRBD1,TRBV7-8,few,TRBJ1-6,TGTGCCAGCAGCTTAGGGACAGGGAATAATTCACCCCTCCACTTT,CASSLGTGNNSPLHF
TRBD1,TRBV4-1,NA,TRBJ2-5,TGCGCCAGCAGCCAACGACAGGGTCCCCAAGAGACCCAGTACTTC,CASSQRQGPQETQYF
TRBD2,TRBV10-3,NA,TRBJ2-1,TGTGCCATCAGTGATAATCCGGGGGGCAATGAGCAGTTCTTC,CAISDNPGGNEQFF
NA,TRBV7-8,NA,TRBJ2-1,TGTGCCAGCAGCTTAGCTCGGGCGGCTCTCTCCTACAATGAGCAGTTCTTC,CASSLARAALSYNEQFF
NA,TRBV6-2/TRBV6-3,NA,TRBJ1-1,TGTGCCAGCAGTTACGGGAGCCTCACTGAAGCTTTCTTT,CASSYGSLTEAFF
TRBD1,TRBV9,NA,TRBJ2-1,TGTCCCAGCAGCCGAGGGGGCCTTACTGAGCAGTTCTTC,CPSSRGGLTEQFF
NA,TRBV7-9,NA,TRBJ2-5,TGTGCCAGCAGCTTTAGCGACGCTGACCAAGAGACCCAGTACTTC,CASSFSDADQETQYF
NA,TRBV6-5,NA,TRBJ1-6,TGTGCCAGCAGTTACTCGACGGAATATAATTCACCCCTCCACTTT,CASSYSTEYNSPLHF
NA,TRBV5-4,few,TRBJ1-1,TGTGCCAGCAGCTTTACCAGGGGAGAAGCTTTCTTT,CASSFTRGEAFF
NA,TRBV20-1,few,TRBJ2-5,TGCAGTGCTAGTACGCGGGGTTTGGGATGGCAAGAGACCCAGTACTTC,CSASTRGLGWQETQYF
NA,TRBV6-6,many,TRBJ2-1,TGTGCCAGCAGTGTCGGAGGCCCTAATGAGCAGTTCTTC,CASSVGGPNEQFF
NA,TRBV12-3/TRBV12-4,NA,TRBJ2-2,TGTGCCAGCAGTTTCGGGGCGAGCACCGGGGAGCTGTTTTTT,CASSFGASTGELFF
NA,TRBV19,NA,TRBJ1-2,TGTGCCAGTAGTATTCCCGGGATCTTTTATGCCTACACCTTC,CASSIPGIFYAYTF
NA,TRBV7-9,NA,TRBJ2-5,TGTGCCAGCAGCTCTGATTTCGGGGGGCTACAAGAGACCCAGTACTTC,CASSSDFGGLQETQYF
NA,TRBV7-3,few,TRBJ2-5,TGTGCCAGCAGCGCCGAAGGGTCGGGGGTCCTGACGGGCCAGTACTTC,CASSAEGSGVLTGQYF
TRBD1,TRBV5-1,many,TRBJ2-5,TGCGCCAGCAGCTTGGGACAGGGGATATCCCCAGAGACCCAGTACTTC,CASSLGQGISPETQYF
NA,TRBV21-1,few,TRBJ1-4,TGTGCCAGCAGCAAAAGGAGAATTCTTCGAGGGTTAGACGAAAAACTGTTTTTT,CASSKRRILRGLDEKLFF
NA,TRBV14,NA,TRBJ2-3,TGTGCCAGCAGCCCCCGGGTAATGAACTCAGATACGCAGTATTTT,CASSPRVMNSDTQYF
NA,TRBV11-2,few,TRBJ1-4,TGTGCCAGCAGCTTATGGGGGGCGGCTAATGAAAAACTGTTTTTT,CASSLWGAANEKLFF
TRBD1,TRBV4-1,NA,TRBJ1-4,TGCGCCAGCAGGGAGACAGGGCGCAGTGAAAAACTGTTTTTT,CASRETGRSEKLFF
NA,TRBV7-7,few,TRBJ1-2,TGTGCTGTAGGTCAGGGCGCTCACTATGGCTACACCTTC,CAVGQGAHYGYTF
NA,TRBV10-3,few,TRBJ2-3,TGTGCCATCAGTGATACAATAAGCACAGATACGCAGTATTTT,CAISDTISTDTQYF
TRBD2,TRBV5-1,few,TRBJ2-3,TGCGCCAGCAGCTTAAGGGCTAGCGGTTTCACAGATACGCAGTATTTT,CASSLRASGFTDTQYF
NA,TRBV7-6,few,TRBJ1-4,TGTGCCAGCAGCCTTAGGGAAAATGAAAAACTGTTTTTT,CASSLRENEKLFF
NA,TRBV4-1,NA,TRBJ2-1,TGCGCCAGCAGCGAGGTAGCGGTGAGCTCCTACAATGAGCAGTTCTTC,CASSEVAVSSYNEQFF
NA,TRBV29-1,few,TRBJ2-2,TGCAGCGTTGAATTTGACACCGGGGAGCTGTTTTTT,CSVEFDTGELFF
NA,TRBV10-3,few,TRBJ2-2,TGTGCCATCAGTGAGTTTGAAGGCACCGGGGAGCTGTTTTTT,CAISEFEGTGELFF